The 27 T cell receptor beta chains in this list originate from one sample, sequenced in a study of blood T cell repertoires in COVID-19. Here immunoSEQ multiplex PCR was the method, and the copy in TCRdb shows in-frame clones only, minus some. The profile shows under 250,000 clones, roughly 88% of them singletons. Sequenced material: peripheral blood. Source of these receptors: a middle-aged man with acute or convalescent COVID-19.

The chain employs TRBV6-5 and TRBJ1-2, with 8 positions matching TRBD1. After removal of 10 bases from V and 6 bases from J, the junction contained 16 bases not matched to a gene. CDR1 is MNHEY, CDR2 SVGAGI, per germline. The CDR3 extends over 15 amino acids. The CDR3 DNA follows: TGTGCCACCAGAAGATTCCAGGGGGCGCGTGATGGCTACACCTTC. Protein sequence: CATRRFQGARDGYTF.

The chain combines TRBV2 with TRBJ2-1, with D tentatively TRBD1 (6 bases). CDR1 and CDR2 (germline): SNHLY, FYNNEI. Trimming left V 6 bases short and J 3 bases short, with 9 bases between. The CDR3 length is 13 residues. CDR3 region: CASSEQGYNEQFF. The CDR3 coding sequence is TGTGCCAGCAGCGAACAGGGCTACAATGAGCAGTTCTTC.

This chain joins TRBV10-3 and TRBJ1-5; TRBD1 aligns across 8 bases. Germline CDR1 reads ENHRY; CDR2 reads SYGVKD. J lost 6 bases, V lost 2 bases, and 6 bases had no gene match. The CDR3 consists of 15 residues. This CDR3 reads CAISEGQGDGQPQHF. The CDR3 DNA is TGTGCCATCAGTGAGGGACAGGGTGACGGTCAGCCCCAGCATTTT.

This sequence joins TRBV9 and TRBJ2-1, with D possibly being TRBD2 (6 bases). From germline, CDR1 is SGDLS and CDR2 YYNGEE. Trimming cost V 2 bases and J 5 bases, with 14 bases left between them. This CDR3 is 15 amino acids long. CDR3 region: CASSVGGGKNNEQFF. In DNA form, the CDR3 reads TGTGCCAGCAGCGTCGGTGGCGGGAAAAACAATGAGCAGTTCTTC.

The V and J genes are TRBV4-3 and TRBJ2-1; D not resolved. From germline, CDR1 is LGHNA and CDR2 YSLEER. The V gene lost 4 bases and the J gene lost 8 bases, with 12 bases spanning the gap. CDR3 length equals 13 residues. As DNA, the CDR3 is TGCGCCAGCAGCCTTGACCTAGATTATGAGCAGTTCTTC. Protein product: CASSLDLDYEQFF.

As concerns this clone: Other nucleotide sequences from this sample produce the same CDR3. The chain recombines TRBV12-3 or TRBV12-4 with TRBJ2-5; D is possibly TRBD1 (6 bases). CDR3 length: 12 residues. V lost 8 bases and J lost 5, with 12 bases in between. The CDR3 spells CASSLQGETQYF. DNA for the CDR3: TGTGCCAGCTCTCTCCAGGGGGAGACCCAGTACTTC.

This sequence joins TRBV5-1 and TRBJ2-6, with 7 bases identical to TRBD1. Trimming took 6 bases from V and 0 from J; bases not matched to a gene: 6. Germline CDR1 reads SGHRS; CDR2 reads YFSETQ. This CDR3 region has 16 residues. The chain's CDR3 is CASTWQGVSGANVLTF. The CDR3 nucleotides read TGCGCCAGCACTTGGCAGGGGGTCTCTGGGGCCAACGTCCTGACTTTC.

The chain recombines TRBV10-3 with TRBJ1-1; D gene ambiguous. The CDR3 totals 14 residues. Germline V gene data show CDR1 as ENHRY and CDR2 as SYGVKD. The ends were cut back, 0 bases at V and 5 bases at J, with 10 bases in the middle. The DNA of the CDR3 is TGTGCCATCAGTGAGTCAGTAGGGAGAACTGAAGCTTTCTTT. Translating gives CAISESVGRTEAFF.

The J gene is TRBJ2-1, the V gene TRBV4-1; possibly TRBD1 for D (5 bases). There are 16 residues in the CDR3. In germline, CDR1 is MGHRA, CDR2 YSYEKL. V was cut by 1 base and J by 5 bases, with 15 bases left in between. The CDR3 spells CASSQGGTIFNNEQFF. The CDR3, as DNA: TGCGCCAGCAGCCAAGGGGGCACCATCTTTAACAATGAGCAGTTCTTC.

The chain links TRBV3-1 (or the pseudogene TRBV3-2) to TRBJ2-3, with D perhaps matching TRBD2 (6 bases). The V and J ends lost 4 bases and 0 bases respectively, with 14 bases between them. This CDR3 spans 16 amino acids. The germline gives CDR1 LGHDT, CDR2 YNNKEL (reference sequence). This chain's CDR3 is CASSLSGTLSTDTQYF. CDR3 coding DNA: TGTGCCAGCAGCCTTTCAGGGACTCTTAGCACAGATACGCAGTATTTT.

This clone was seen only a few times. This sequence joins TRBV18 and TRBJ2-5; D is possibly TRBD2 (5 bases). This CDR3 is built from 17 residues. CDR1 and CDR2 from the germline V gene are KGHSH and LQKENI. Trimming cost V 3 bases and J 5 bases, with 22 bases left between them. The CDR3 DNA sequence: TGTGCCAGCTCACCTGTGGGCGGGCCCGTGGTGCAGGAGACCCAGTACTTC. It codes for CASSPVGGPVVQETQYF.

The V and J genes are TRBV5-1 and TRBJ2-7; the D is unclear. Trimming took off 2 bases at V and 0 bases at J, with 6 bases between the two ends. From germline, CDR1 is SGHRS and CDR2 YFSETQ. The CDR3 extends over 13 amino acids. The CDR3 loop reads CASSFESSYEQYF. The DNA for the CDR3 is TGCGCCAGCAGCTTTGAGAGCTCCTACGAGCAGTACTTC.

The chain carries TRBV5-4 and TRBJ2-7; D is possibly TRBD1 (6 bases). V lost 0 bases and J lost 0, with 13 bases in between. Germline V gene sequence: CDR1 SGHNT, CDR2 YYREEE (reference sequence). The CDR3 contains 16 residues. In DNA, the CDR3 is TGTGCCAGCAGCTTGGATGGGGGCCCGACCTCCTACGAGCAGTACTTC. Its protein product is CASSLDGGPTSYEQYF.

This chain connects TRBV6-5 to TRBJ1-4; D gene ambiguous. This CDR3 region has 13 residues. CDR1 is MNHEY and CDR2 is SVGAGI in the germline V gene. Trimming left V 8 bases short and J 5 bases short, with 12 bases between. CDR3 loop: CASSTPTNEKLFF. In nucleotides, the CDR3 is TGTGCCAGCTCTACTCCTACCAATGAAAAACTGTTTTTT.

This chain joins TRBV28 and TRBJ1-2; D might be TRBD1 (5 bases). This CDR3 has 15 residues. V lost 2 bases and J 4 bases, leaving 14 bases between the germline ends. Germline loops: CDR1 MDHEN, CDR2 SYDVKM. CDR3 coding DNA: TGTGCCAGCAGTTTAAGTCAGGGACTCATCTATGGCTACACCTTC. The encoded protein is CASSLSQGLIYGYTF.

The chain employs TRBV20-1 and TRBJ1-1; 8 nucleotides match TRBD1. Trimming took 5 bases from V and 4 from J; bases not matched to a gene: 0. Germline CDR1 DFQATT, CDR2 SNEGSKA (reference sequence). This CDR3 is 11 amino acids long. CDR3: CSAGTGTEAFF. CDR3 nucleotide sequence: TGCAGTGCTGGGACAGGCACTGAAGCTTTCTTT.

V usage is TRBV6-5 and J usage is TRBJ2-3, with 9 positions matching TRBD1. The junction had 5 bases not matched to a gene; V was cut back by 6 bases and J by 4 bases. Germline values: CDR1 MNHEY, CDR2 SVGAGI. This CDR3 region has 14 residues. The CDR3 loop reads CASREGQGPDTQYF. The CDR3 coding sequence is TGTGCCAGCAGGGAGGGACAGGGACCAGATACGCAGTATTTT.

The chain couples TRBV6-5 to TRBJ2-5; possibly TRBD2 for D (6 bases). The V gene's germline CDR1 is MNHEY and CDR2 SVGAGI. The CDR3 extends over 14 amino acids. Trimming took off 6 bases at V and 0 bases at J, with 11 bases between the two ends. CDR3 nucleotides: TGTGCCAGCAGCTCGGGGGAGTACCAAGAGACCCAGTACTTC. It codes for CASSSGEYQETQYF.

The chain uses TRBV3-1 (or the pseudogene TRBV3-2) and TRBJ2-5; 9 bases map to TRBD1. Germline V lookup: CDR1 LGHDT, CDR2 YNNKEL (reference sequence). The CDR3 loop spans 16 amino acids. V was clipped by 2 bases and J by 3 bases; unmatched bases: 7. This chain's CDR3 is CASSQPGTGKEETQYF. The CDR3 bases are TGTGCCAGCAGCCAACCCGGGACAGGGAAGGAAGAGACCCAGTACTTC.

This clone occurred a few times. V is TRBV7-9 and J is TRBJ1-2; D is possibly TRBD1 (6 bases). The germline V gene has CDR1 SEHNR and CDR2 FQNEAQ (reference sequence). This CDR3 is built from 13 residues. V lost 1 base and J lost 5, with 8 bases in between. The CDR3 sequence: CASSLEQGYGYTF. DNA for the CDR3: TGTGCCAGCAGCTTAGAACAGGGATATGGCTACACCTTC.

The rearrangement joins TRBV3-1 (or the pseudogene TRBV3-2) to TRBJ1-5; the match to TRBD1 covers 7 bases. The germline CDR1 and CDR2 sequences are LGHDT and YNNKEL (reference sequence). This CDR3 has 15 amino acids. V shed 3 bases, J shed 7 bases, and the junction held 9 bases outside the gene matches. The CDR3 nucleotides are TGTGCCAGCAGCCAGACGACAGGGTTCTGGCAGCCCCAGCATTTT. Translated: CASSQTTGFWQPQHF.

The chain combines TRBV5-1 with TRBJ1-1; 7 positions agree with TRBD1. After removal of 4 bases from V and 0 bases from J, the junction contained 6 bases not matched to a gene. Germline-derived CDR1 and CDR2 are SGHRS and YFSETQ. This CDR3 is built from 15 residues. The CDR3 is CASSGAGQLNTEAFF. The DNA of the CDR3 is TGCGCCAGCAGCGGCGCGGGACAGTTGAACACTGAAGCTTTCTTT. Full variable domain (missing parts from reference TRBV5-1 and TRBJ1-1): KAGVTQTPRYLIKTRGQQVTLSCSPISGHRSVSWYQQTPGQGLQFLFEYFSETQRNKGNFPGRFSGRQFSNSRSEMNVSTLELGDSALYLCASSGAGQLNTEAFFGQGTRLTVV.

The rearrangement joins TRBV7-9 to TRBJ2-7; 8 bases are a match to TRBD1. CDR1 and CDR2 from the germline V gene are SEHNR and FQNEAQ (reference sequence). The trim removed 5 bases at V and 3 bases at J, leaving 6 bases unmatched. There are 14 residues in the CDR3. CDR3 coding DNA: TGTGCCAGCAGCCCTTACGGACAGGGCTACGAGCAGTACTTC. Amino acids: CASSPYGQGYEQYF.

This chain joins TRBV2 and TRBJ2-6; D is unresolved. This CDR3 contains 17 residues. CDR1 is SNHLY, CDR2 FYNNEI, per germline. V was pared by 5 bases and J by 0 bases, with 14 bases between. This chain's CDR3 is CASSRVTEPSGANVLTF. CDR3 in DNA: TGTGCCAGCAGTCGAGTTACAGAGCCCTCTGGGGCCAACGTCCTGACTTTC.

The chain has TRBV3-1 (or the pseudogene TRBV3-2) and TRBJ2-3; D ambiguous. V lost 3 bases, J lost 5 bases, and 3 bases lay in between. The CDR3 consists of 11 residues. Looked up from germline, CDR1 is LGHDT and CDR2 is YNNKEL (reference sequence). In DNA form, the CDR3 reads TGTGCCAGCAGCCACATAGATACGCAGTATTTT. This gives the protein CASSHIDTQYF.

The chain is built from TRBV28 and TRBJ1-5; 8 bases agree with TRBD1. V shed 8 bases and J 5 bases; nucleotides not matched to a gene: 14. In germline, CDR1 is MDHEN, CDR2 SYDVKM. CDR3 size: 16 residues. CDR3 loop: CASAIDWTGSDQPQHF. As DNA, the CDR3 is TGTGCCAGCGCGATCGACTGGACAGGGAGCGATCAGCCCCAGCATTTT.

V is TRBV18 and J is TRBJ2-7; D might be TRBD1 (6 bases). The CDR3 totals 13 residues. Trimming took off 3 bases at V and 3 bases at J, with 9 bases between the two ends. Germline CDR1 KGHSH, CDR2 LQKENI. This CDR3 is CASSPNRDYEQYF. CDR3 sequence (DNA): TGTGCCAGCTCACCCAACAGGGACTACGAGCAGTACTTC.